This T cell receptor beta chain emerged from a study of spatial heterogeneity in lung cancer. Study-level information: More beta-chain than alpha-chain sequences were consistently detected.

The CDR3 covers 14 residues. The ends were cut back, 0 bases at V and 6 bases at J, with 9 bases in the middle. Germline V CDR1 and CDR2: SEHNR, FQNEAQ (reference sequence). A single record per CDR3 protein comes from TCRdb applying MiXCR to the 5' RACE reads. The table lists about 36,000 distinct CDR3 sequences, roughly 5.5% of them singletons, with 29% in the top ten. General study results and limits: Resection saw ubiquitous expanded tumor TCRs appear in blood more than follow-up did.

This clonotype occurred many times. Its antigen is currently unknown. Time point of the sample: sample taken at primary tumor resection. No cells were sorted before sequencing. The whole RNA sequenced was extracted from tumor, nontumor lung or frozen PBMC. This TCR was recovered from a female donor with early-stage non-small cell lung cancer. The source was PBMCs, collected at surgery. The V and J genes are TRBV7-9 and TRBJ1-3; weak D call: TRBD1 (5 bases). CDR3 nucleotides: TGTGCCAGCAGCTTAGCAGGGGTCGAAAACACCATATATTTT. This sequence encodes CASSLAGVENTIYF.